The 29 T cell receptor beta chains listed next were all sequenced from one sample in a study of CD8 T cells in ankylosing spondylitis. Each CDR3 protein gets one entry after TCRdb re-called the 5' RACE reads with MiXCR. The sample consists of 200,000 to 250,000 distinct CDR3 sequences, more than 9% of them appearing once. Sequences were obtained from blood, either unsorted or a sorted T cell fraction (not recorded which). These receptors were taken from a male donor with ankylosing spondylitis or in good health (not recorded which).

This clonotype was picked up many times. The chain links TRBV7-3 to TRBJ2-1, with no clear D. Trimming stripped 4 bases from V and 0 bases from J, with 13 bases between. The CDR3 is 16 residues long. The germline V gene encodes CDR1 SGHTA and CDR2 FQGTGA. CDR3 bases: TGTGCCAGCAGCTCCCAGACTGGCAGCTCCTACAATGAGCAGTTCTTC. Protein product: CASSSQTGSSYNEQFF. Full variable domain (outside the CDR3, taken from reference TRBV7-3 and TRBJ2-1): GAGVSQTPSNKVTEKGKYVELRCDPISGHTALYWYRQSLGQGPEFLIYFQGTGAADDSGLPNDRFFAVRPEGSVSTLKIQRTERGDSAVYLCASSSQTGSSYNEQFFGPGTRLTVL.

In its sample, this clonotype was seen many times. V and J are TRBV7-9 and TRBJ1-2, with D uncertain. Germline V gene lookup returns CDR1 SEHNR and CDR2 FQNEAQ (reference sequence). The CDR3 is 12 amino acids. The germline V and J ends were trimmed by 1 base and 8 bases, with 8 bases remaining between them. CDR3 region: CASSLDRTGYTF. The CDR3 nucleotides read TGTGCCAGCAGCTTAGATCGGACGGGCTACACCTTC.

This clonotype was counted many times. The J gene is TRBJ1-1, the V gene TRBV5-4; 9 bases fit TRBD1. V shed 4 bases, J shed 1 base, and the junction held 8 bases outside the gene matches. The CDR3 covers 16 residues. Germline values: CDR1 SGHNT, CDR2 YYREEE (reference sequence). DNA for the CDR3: TGTGCCAGCAGCCCATGGGACAGGGAGTCGAACACTGAAGCTTTCTTT. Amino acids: CASSPWDRESNTEAFF.

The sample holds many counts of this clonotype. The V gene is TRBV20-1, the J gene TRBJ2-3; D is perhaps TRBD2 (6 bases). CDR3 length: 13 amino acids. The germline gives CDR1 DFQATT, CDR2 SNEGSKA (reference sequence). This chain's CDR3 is CSGPGVKADTQYF. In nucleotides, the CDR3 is TGCAGCGGGCCGGGGGTCAAGGCCGATACGCAGTATTTT.

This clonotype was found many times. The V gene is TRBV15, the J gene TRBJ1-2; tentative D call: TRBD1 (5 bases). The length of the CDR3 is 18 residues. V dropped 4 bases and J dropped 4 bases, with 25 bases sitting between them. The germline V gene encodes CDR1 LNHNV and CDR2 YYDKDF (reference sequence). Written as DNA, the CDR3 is TGTGCCACCAGCAAACCCCACAACGTTCCATCAGGGAGCTATGGCTACACCTTC. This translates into CATSKPHNVPSGSYGYTF.

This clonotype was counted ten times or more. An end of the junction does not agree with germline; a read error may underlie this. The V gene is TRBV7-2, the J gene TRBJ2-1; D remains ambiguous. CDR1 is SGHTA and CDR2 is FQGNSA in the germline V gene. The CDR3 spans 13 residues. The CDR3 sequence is CATSAAPYNEQFF. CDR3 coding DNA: TGTGCCACCAGCGCCGCACCCTACAATGAGCAGTTCTTC.

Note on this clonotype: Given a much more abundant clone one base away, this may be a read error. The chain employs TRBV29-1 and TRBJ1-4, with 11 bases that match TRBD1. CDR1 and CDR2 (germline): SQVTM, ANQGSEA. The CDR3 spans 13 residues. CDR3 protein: CSVDRGRGEKLSF. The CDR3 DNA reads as TGCAGCGTGGACAGGGGGCGCGGTGAAAAACTGTCTTTT.

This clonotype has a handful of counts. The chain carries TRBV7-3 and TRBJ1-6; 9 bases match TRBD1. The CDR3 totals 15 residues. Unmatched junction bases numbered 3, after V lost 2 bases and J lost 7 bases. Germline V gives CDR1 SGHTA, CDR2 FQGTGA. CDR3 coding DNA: TGTGCCAGCAGCTTATTGGGACAGGGCAATTCACCCCTCCACTTT. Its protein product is CASSLLGQGNSPLHF. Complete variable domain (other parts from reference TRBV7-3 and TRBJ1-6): GAGVSQTPSNKVTEKGKYVELRCDPISGHTALYWYRQSLGQGPEFLIYFQGTGAADDSGLPNDRFFAVRPEGSVSTLKIQRTERGDSAVYLCASSLLGQGNSPLHFGNGTRLTVT.

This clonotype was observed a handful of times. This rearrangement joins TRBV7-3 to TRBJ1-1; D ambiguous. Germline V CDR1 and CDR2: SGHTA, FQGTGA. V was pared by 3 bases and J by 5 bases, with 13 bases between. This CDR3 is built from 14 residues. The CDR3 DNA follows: TGTGCCAGCAGCTTGGACGGTCGAGAGACTGAAGCTTTCTTT. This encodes CASSLDGRETEAFF.

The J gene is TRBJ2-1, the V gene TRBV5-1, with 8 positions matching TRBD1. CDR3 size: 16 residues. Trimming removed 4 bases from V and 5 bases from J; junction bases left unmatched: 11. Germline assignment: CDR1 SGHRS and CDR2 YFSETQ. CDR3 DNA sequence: TGCGCCAGCAGCCCGCCCCGGACAGGGAACCACAATGAGCAGTTCTTC. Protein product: CASSPPRTGNHNEQFF. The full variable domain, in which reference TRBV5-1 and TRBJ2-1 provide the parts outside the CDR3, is KAGVTQTPRYLIKTRGQQVTLSCSPISGHRSVSWYQQTPGQGLQFLFEYFSETQRNKGNFPGRFSGRQFSNSRSEMNVSTLELGDSALYLCASSPPRTGNHNEQFFGPGTRLTVL.

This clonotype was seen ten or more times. In DNA form, the CDR3 reads TGCGCCAGCAGCTGGGACCATGAGGGTACGCAGTATTTT. Translated: CASSWDHEGTQYF. This chain uses TRBV5-1 with TRBJ2-3; D may match TRBD1 or TRBD2 (5 bases each). The CDR3 sequence is 13 residues long. V was pared by 3 bases and J by 8 bases, with 13 bases between. In germline, CDR1 is SGHRS, CDR2 YFSETQ.

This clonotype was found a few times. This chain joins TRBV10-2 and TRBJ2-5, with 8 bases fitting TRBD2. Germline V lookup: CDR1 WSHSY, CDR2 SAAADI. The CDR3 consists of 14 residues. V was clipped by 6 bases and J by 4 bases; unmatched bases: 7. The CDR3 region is CASSIGGALETQYF. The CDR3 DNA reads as TGCGCCAGCAGCATCGGGGGGGCGCTAGAGACCCAGTACTTC.

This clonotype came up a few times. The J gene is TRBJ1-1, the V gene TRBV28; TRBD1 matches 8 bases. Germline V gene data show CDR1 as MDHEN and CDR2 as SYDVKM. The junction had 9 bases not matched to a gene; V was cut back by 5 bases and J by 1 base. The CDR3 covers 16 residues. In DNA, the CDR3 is TGTGCCAGCAGTCCCCGACAGGGGAGTTCGAACACTGAAGCTTTCTTT. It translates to CASSPRQGSSNTEAFF.

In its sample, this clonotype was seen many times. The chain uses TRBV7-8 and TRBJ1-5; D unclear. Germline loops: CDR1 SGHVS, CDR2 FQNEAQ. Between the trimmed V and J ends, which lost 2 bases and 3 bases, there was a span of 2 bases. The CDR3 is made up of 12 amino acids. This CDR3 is CASSLFNQPQHF. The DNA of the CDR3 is TGTGCCAGCAGCTTATTCAATCAGCCCCAGCATTTT.

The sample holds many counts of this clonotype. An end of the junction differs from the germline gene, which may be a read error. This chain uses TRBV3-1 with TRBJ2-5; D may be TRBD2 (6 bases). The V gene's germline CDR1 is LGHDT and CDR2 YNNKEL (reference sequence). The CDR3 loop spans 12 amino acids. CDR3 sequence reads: CASSQGSLAGAF. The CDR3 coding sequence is TGTGCCAGCAGCCAAGGCTCACTAGCCGGGGCGTTC.

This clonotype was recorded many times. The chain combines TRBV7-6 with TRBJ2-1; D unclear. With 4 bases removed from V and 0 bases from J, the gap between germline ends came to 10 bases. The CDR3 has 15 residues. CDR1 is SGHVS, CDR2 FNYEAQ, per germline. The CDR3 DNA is TGTGCCAGCAGCTCCCCGTTCAGCTCCTACAATGAGCAGTTCTTC. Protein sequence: CASSSPFSSYNEQFF.

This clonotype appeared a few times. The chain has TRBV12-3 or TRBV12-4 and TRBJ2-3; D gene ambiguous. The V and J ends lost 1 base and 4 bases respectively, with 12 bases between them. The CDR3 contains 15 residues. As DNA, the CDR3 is TGTGCCAGCAGTTTAGTTACTCCGGGCCCAGATACGCAGTATTTT. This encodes CASSLVTPGPDTQYF.

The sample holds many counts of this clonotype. The CDR3 DNA is TGTGCCAGCAGCCAAGTTTCCAGCAACGGGGACAATGAGCAGTTCTTC. Translating gives CASSQVSSNGDNEQFF. This chain uses TRBV4-2 with TRBJ2-1; a possible D gene is TRBD2 (5 bases). The V end was cut by 1 base, the J end by 5 bases, with 15 bases between. Germline V gene lookup returns CDR1 LGHNA and CDR2 YNFKEQ. The CDR3 length is 16 residues.

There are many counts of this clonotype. CDR3 sequence: CSVDRVNQPQHF. The CDR3 coding sequence is TGCAGCGTTGACAGAGTTAATCAGCCCCAGCATTTT. J is TRBJ1-5 and V is TRBV29-1; no reliable D call. CDR1 is SQVTM, CDR2 ANQGSEA, per germline. This CDR3 is 12 amino acids long. V lost 3 bases and J 4 bases, leaving 7 bases between the germline ends.

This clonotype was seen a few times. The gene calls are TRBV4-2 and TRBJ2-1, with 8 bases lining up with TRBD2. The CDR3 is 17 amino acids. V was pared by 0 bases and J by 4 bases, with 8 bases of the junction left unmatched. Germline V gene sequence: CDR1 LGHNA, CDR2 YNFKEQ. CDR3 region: CASSQEGLAGGYNEQFF. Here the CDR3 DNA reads TGTGCCAGCAGCCAAGAAGGCCTAGCGGGCGGATACAATGAGCAGTTCTTC.

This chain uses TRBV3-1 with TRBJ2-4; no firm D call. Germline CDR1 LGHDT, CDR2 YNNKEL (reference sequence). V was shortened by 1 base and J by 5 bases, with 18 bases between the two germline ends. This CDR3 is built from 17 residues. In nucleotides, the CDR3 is TGTGCCAGCAGCCAAGGCGGTACACCGCGCGGCCAAAACATTCAGTACTTC. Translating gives CASSQGGTPRGQNIQYF.

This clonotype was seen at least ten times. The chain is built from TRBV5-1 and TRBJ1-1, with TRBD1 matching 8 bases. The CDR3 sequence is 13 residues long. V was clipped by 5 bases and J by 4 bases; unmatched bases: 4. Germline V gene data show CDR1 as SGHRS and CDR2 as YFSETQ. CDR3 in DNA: TGCGCCAGCAGGACAGGGGTGAGCACTGAAGCTTTCTTT. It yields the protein CASRTGVSTEAFF.

The CDR3 spells CAWSGGTLTNEKLFF. CDR3 coding DNA: TGTGCCTGGAGTGGAGGGACACTAACTAATGAAAAACTGTTTTTT. The V call is TRBV30, the J call TRBJ1-4; D possibly corresponds to TRBD1 (6 bases). The V end was cut by 1 base, the J end by 1 base, with 10 bases between. CDR3 size: 15 residues. Germline V CDR1 and CDR2: GTSNPN, SVGIG (reference sequence).

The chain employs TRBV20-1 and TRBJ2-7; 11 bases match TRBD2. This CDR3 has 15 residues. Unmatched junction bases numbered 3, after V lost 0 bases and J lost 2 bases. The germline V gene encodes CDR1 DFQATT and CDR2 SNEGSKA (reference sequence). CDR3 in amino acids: CSAREVTSGTYEQYF. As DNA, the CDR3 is TGCAGTGCTAGAGAGGTGACTAGCGGGACCTACGAGCAGTACTTC.

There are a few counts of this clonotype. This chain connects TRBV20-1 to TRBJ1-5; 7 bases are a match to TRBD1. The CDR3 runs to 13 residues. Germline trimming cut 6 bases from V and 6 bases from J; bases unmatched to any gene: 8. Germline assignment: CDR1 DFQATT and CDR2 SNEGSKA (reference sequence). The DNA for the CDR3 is TGCAGTGCCAAAAGGGGGCGAGGTCAGCCCCAGCATTTT. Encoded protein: CSAKRGRGQPQHF.

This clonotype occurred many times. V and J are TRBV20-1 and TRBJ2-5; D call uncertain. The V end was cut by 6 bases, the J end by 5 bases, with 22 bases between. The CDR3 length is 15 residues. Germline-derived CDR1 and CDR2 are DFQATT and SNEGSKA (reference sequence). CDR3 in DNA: TGCAGTGCCGATACGTCAATACTGGAGAGGGAGACCCAGTACTTC. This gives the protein CSADTSILERETQYF.

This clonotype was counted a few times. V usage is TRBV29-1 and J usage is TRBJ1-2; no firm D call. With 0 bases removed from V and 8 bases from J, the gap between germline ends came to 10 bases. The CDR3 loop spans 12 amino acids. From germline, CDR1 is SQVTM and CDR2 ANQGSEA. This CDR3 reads CSVEDPAVGYTF. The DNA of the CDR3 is TGCAGCGTTGAAGATCCTGCGGTAGGCTACACCTTC. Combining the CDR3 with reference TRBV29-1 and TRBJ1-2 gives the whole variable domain SAVISQKPSRDICQRGTSLTIQCQVDSQVTMMFWYRQQPGQSLTLIATANQGSEATYESGFVIDKFPISRPNLTFSTLTVSNMSPEDSSIYLCSVEDPAVGYTFGSGTRLTVV.

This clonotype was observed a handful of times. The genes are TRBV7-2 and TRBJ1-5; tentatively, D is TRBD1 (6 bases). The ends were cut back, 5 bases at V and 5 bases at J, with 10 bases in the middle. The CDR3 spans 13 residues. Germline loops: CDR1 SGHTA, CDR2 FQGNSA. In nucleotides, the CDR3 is TGTGCCAGCAGCATCACAGGGTATCAGCCCCAGCATTTT. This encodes CASSITGYQPQHF. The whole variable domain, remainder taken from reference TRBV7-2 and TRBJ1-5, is GAGVSQSPSNKVTEKGKDVELRCDPISGHTALYWYRQSLGQGLEFLIYFQGNSAPDKSGLPSDRFSAERTGGSVSTLTIQRTQQEDSAVYLCASSITGYQPQHFGDGTRLSIL.

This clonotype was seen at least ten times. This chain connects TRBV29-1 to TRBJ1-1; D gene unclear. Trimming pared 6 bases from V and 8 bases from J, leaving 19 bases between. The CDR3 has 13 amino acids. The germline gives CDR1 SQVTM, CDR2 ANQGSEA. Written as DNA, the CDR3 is TGCAGCGTGATCCGGAGAGATCGGGCAGAAGCTTTCTTT. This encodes CSVIRRDRAEAFF.